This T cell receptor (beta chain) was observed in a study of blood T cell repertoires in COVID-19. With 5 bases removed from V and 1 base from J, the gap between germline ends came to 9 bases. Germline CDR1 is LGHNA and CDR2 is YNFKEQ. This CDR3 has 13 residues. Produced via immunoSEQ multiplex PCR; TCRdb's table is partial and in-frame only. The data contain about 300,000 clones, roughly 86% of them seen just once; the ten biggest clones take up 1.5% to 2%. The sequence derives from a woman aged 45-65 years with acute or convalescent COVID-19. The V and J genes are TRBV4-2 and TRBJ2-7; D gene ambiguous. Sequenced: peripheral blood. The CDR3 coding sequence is TGTGCCAGCAGCGAGACTCCTTCCTACGAGCAGTACTTC. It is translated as CASSETPSYEQYF.